The T cell receptor (beta chain) described here comes from a study of T cells in localized non-small cell lung cancer. Germline lookup yields CDR1 SGHRS and CDR2 YFSETQ. The CDR3 has 18 amino acids. V trimming: 3 bases; J trimming: 0 bases; junction bases outside the gene matches: 10. Study results and limitations: The study linked higher blood T cell density to longer overall survival.

Clones were read by immunoSEQ multiplex PCR, and TCRdb kept only the in-frame ones, dropping some. The data hold roughly 31,000 clones, with 70% to 90% observed a single time. For this clone: Its antigen is unknown.

This specimen was peripheral blood, taken before any cancer treatment. This TCR derives from a woman aged 35-70 years with stage I lung adenocarcinoma. The J gene is TRBJ1-4, the V gene TRBV5-1, with 8 bases lining up with TRBD1. Written as DNA, the CDR3 is TGCGCCAGCAGCTCGAGCAGACAGGGGCTACCAACTAATGAAAAACTGTTTTTT. The encoded protein is CASSSSRQGLPTNEKLFF.